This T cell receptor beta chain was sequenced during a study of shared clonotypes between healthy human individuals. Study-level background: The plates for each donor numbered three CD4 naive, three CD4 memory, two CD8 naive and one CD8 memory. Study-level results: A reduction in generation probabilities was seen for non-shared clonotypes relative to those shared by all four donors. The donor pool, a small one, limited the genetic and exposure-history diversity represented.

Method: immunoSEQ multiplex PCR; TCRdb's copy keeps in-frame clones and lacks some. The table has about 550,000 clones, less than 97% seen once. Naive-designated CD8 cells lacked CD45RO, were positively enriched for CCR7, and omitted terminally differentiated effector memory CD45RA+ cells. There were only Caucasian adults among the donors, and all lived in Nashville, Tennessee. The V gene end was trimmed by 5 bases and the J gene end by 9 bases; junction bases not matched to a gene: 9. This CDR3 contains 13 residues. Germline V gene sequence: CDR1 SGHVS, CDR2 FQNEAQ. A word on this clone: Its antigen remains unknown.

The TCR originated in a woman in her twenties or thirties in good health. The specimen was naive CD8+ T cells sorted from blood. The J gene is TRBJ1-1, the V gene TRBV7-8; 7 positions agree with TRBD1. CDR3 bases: TGTGCCAGCAGCCAAGGGGGCGGGGGGCAAGCTTTCTTT. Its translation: CASSQGGGGQAFF. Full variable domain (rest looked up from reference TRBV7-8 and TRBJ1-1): GAGVSQSPRYKVAKRGQDVALRCDPISGHVSLFWYQQALGQGPEFLTYFQNEAQLDKSGLPSDRFFAERPEGSVSTLKIQRTQQEDSAVYLCASSQGGGGQAFFGQGTRLTVV.